This TCR beta chain stems from a study of blood T cells in healthy people across ages. Isolating PBMCs gave at least 6 million of these cells per sample. The germline V gene encodes CDR1 MDHEN and CDR2 SYDVKM. This CDR3 region has 14 residues. V shed 2 bases, J shed 11 bases, and the junction held 10 bases outside the gene matches. Next came a second PCR, run for about 6 to 12 cycles, which used a sample-barcoded 5' primer along with a J-beta primer mix. Every cDNA molecule bore a tag from a template-switch adaptor containing 12 random nucleotides. TCRdb passed the 5' RACE reads through MiXCR, listing each CDR3 protein once. The sample contains around 700,000 distinct CDR3 sequences, approximately 25% of which appear only once. These sequences were also reported in another study, on T cells of mothers and their children.

Material: blood. The J gene is TRBJ2-5, the V gene TRBV28; 8 nucleotides match TRBD2. This TCR came from a boy younger than 18 in good health. The CDR3 region has the DNA TGTGCCAGCAGTTTAAGTAGCGAAGCGGGGGAGCAGTACTTC. Amino acid sequence: CASSLSSEAGEQYF. Based on the CDR3 plus reference TRBV28 and TRBJ2-5, the full variable domain is DVKVTQSSRYLVKRTGEKVFLECVQDMDHENMFWYRQDPGLGLRLIYFSYDVKMKEKGDIPEGYSVSREKKERFSLILESASTNQTSMYLCASSLSSEAGEQYFGPGTRLLVL.